This entry lists 22 T cell receptor beta chains sequenced from one sample in a study of cytomegalovirus exposure and HLA in healthy donors. Use of 60 Vbeta and 13 Jbeta primers characterized the PCR. Method: immunoSEQ multiplex PCR; TCRdb's copy keeps in-frame clones and lacks some. The data show some 240,000 clones, approximately 78% seen once. The material sequenced was PBMCs. The receptors stem from a male donor in good health and CMV-seronegative.

The J gene is TRBJ2-7, the V gene TRBV6-4; 7 positions agree with TRBD2. CDR1 is MRHNA, CDR2 SNTAGT, per germline. The CDR3 runs 17 residues. Trimming took 0 bases from V and 4 from J; bases not matched to a gene: 12. Here the CDR3 reads CASSDSGGDEGYYEQYF. Written as DNA, the CDR3 is TGTGCCAGCAGTGACTCGGGGGGGGACGAAGGATATTACGAGCAGTACTTC.

The chain is built from TRBV5-1 and TRBJ2-1, with unresolved D. Between the trimmed V and J ends, which lost 1 base and 0 bases, there was a span of 8 bases. This CDR3 has 15 amino acids. Germline CDR1 SGHRS, CDR2 YFSETQ. Written as DNA, the CDR3 is TGCGCCAGCAGCTTGTCCGCGGTCTCCTACAATGAGCAGTTCTTC. Translated: CASSLSAVSYNEQFF.

The chain is built from TRBV5-1 and TRBJ1-2; 7 bases map to TRBD1. Germline V gene lookup returns CDR1 SGHRS and CDR2 YFSETQ. This CDR3 region has 14 residues. V shed 3 bases, J shed 7 bases, and the junction held 9 bases outside the gene matches. The CDR3 region is CASSSAKTGIGYTF. As DNA, the CDR3 is TGCGCCAGCAGCTCAGCCAAGACAGGGATTGGCTACACCTTC.

This CDR3 is CASSEARNRGPRGYEQYF. CDR3 nucleotide sequence: TGTGCCAGCAGTGAGGCACGAAACAGGGGGCCACGAGGGTACGAGCAGTACTTC. J is TRBJ2-7 and V is TRBV25-1; 9 positions match TRBD1. Germline-derived CDR1 and CDR2 are MGHDK and SYGVNS. V shed 3 bases, J shed 4 bases, and the junction held 16 bases outside the gene matches. This CDR3 has 18 amino acids.

This clone was detected only a few times. The chain is built from TRBV4-1 and TRBJ2-5; 8 bases line up with TRBD1. This CDR3 is built from 14 residues. CDR1 MGHRA and CDR2 YSYEKL come from the germline V gene. Trimming cost V 4 bases and J 2 bases; bases outside gene matches: 3. CDR3 DNA: TGCGCCAGCAGCCTAAGGACAGGGCAAGAGACCCAGTACTTC. Amino acid sequence: CASSLRTGQETQYF.

Here the CDR3 DNA reads TGCGCCAGCAGCCGACTAGCGGACAATGAGCAGTTCTTC. Its protein product is CASSRLADNEQFF. This chain uses TRBV5-1 with TRBJ2-1; 9 nucleotides align to TRBD2. V shed 4 bases and J 5 bases; nucleotides not matched to a gene: 1. Germline assignment: CDR1 SGHRS and CDR2 YFSETQ. The CDR3 contains 13 residues.

The chain carries TRBV6-5 and TRBJ1-3, with TRBD1 as a possible D gene (6 bases). CDR1 MNHEY and CDR2 SVGAGI come from the germline V gene. This CDR3 has 15 amino acids. Trimming stripped 6 bases from V and 0 bases from J, with 12 bases between. CDR3 bases: TGTGCCAGCAGCCTTGACAGGAGCTCTGGAAACACCATATATTTT. As protein: CASSLDRSSGNTIYF.

The chain carries TRBV7-3 and TRBJ2-3; 8 bases are shared with TRBD1. Trimming took 4 bases from V and 3 from J; bases not matched to a gene: 6. Germline loops: CDR1 SGHTA, CDR2 FQGTGA. This CDR3 spans 15 amino acids. DNA for the CDR3: TGTGCCAGCAGCTACGGGACAGGATGGACAGATACGCAGTATTTT. Translation gives CASSYGTGWTDTQYF.

V gene TRBV28 combines with J gene TRBJ1-1, with TRBD1 matching 8 bases. With 6 bases clipped from V and 5 bases from J, the junction kept 20 bases outside the gene matches. The CDR3 has 18 residues. CDR1 is MDHEN, CDR2 SYDVKM, per germline. In nucleotides, the CDR3 is TGTGCCAGCAGACAGTCGTTCAGGGGGCGTGGATCGGAGACTGAAGCTTTCTTT. Amino acid sequence: CASRQSFRGRGSETEAFF.

As concerns this clone: The same CDR3 can be traced to other DNA sequences in this sample. The chain carries TRBV28 and TRBJ2-2, with a weak D call TRBD1 (6 bases). The CDR3 runs to 14 residues. The germline V gene has CDR1 MDHEN and CDR2 SYDVKM. The V and J ends lost 3 bases and 7 bases respectively, with 12 bases between them. The CDR3 DNA is TGTGCCAGCAGTTTTTCAGGGGCGGGCGGGGAGCTGTTTTTT. Amino acids: CASSFSGAGGELFF.

The CDR3 DNA follows: TGCAGCGTTTTACTAGCGAACACCGGGGAGCTGTTTTTT. Translation: CSVLLANTGELFF. V and J are TRBV29-1 and TRBJ2-2; possible D gene TRBD2, 5 bases. The V gene's germline CDR1 is SQVTM and CDR2 ANQGSEA. Deletions cut 5 bases from V and 0 bases from J, with 7 bases between. This CDR3 region has 13 residues.

V gene TRBV6-5 combines with J gene TRBJ1-5, with no clear D. Trimming shortened V by 5 bases and J by 4 bases, and 9 bases separated the two germline ends. The CDR3 extends over 13 amino acids. Germline assignment: CDR1 MNHEY and CDR2 SVGAGI. The CDR3 loop is CASSVRGNQPQHF. The CDR3 DNA is TGTGCCAGCAGTGTGCGAGGGAATCAGCCCCAGCATTTT.

This chain joins TRBV18 and TRBJ2-1; 9 nucleotides line up with TRBD2. After removal of 1 base from V and 1 base from J, the junction contained 8 bases not matched to a gene. The CDR3 is made up of 18 amino acids. Germline CDR1 KGHSH, CDR2 LQKENI. DNA for the CDR3: TGTGCCAGCTCACCACAGGCGGGAGGGAGTCTGTCCTACAATGAGCAGTTCTTC. Translating gives CASSPQAGGSLSYNEQFF.

This clone was detected once. The chain uses TRBV28 and TRBJ2-1; 9 bases agree with TRBD2. J lost 2 bases, V lost 4 bases, and 6 bases had no gene match. The CDR3 sequence is 16 residues long. In germline, CDR1 is MDHEN, CDR2 SYDVKM. In DNA, the CDR3 is TGTGCCAGCAGTTCCCCTATAGCGGGAGCCTACAATGAGCAGTTCTTC. This sequence encodes CASSSPIAGAYNEQFF.

There are a few counts of this clone. The chain uses TRBV6-6 and TRBJ1-2; weak D call: TRBD1 (6 bases). Looked up from germline, CDR1 is MNHNY and CDR2 is SVGAGI (reference sequence). V shed 0 bases and J shed 5 bases, with 10 bases lying between them. CDR3 length: 14 amino acids. The CDR3 loop is CASSYSGAVYGYTF. CDR3 DNA sequence: TGTGCCAGCAGTTACTCGGGGGCGGTGTATGGCTACACCTTC.

The rearrangement uses TRBV19 and TRBJ2-7; TRBD2 aligns across 9 bases. Germline V gives CDR1 LNHDA, CDR2 SQIVND (reference sequence). CDR3 size: 15 residues. The trim removed 4 bases at V and 4 bases at J, leaving 8 bases unmatched. The CDR3 is CASSTPGLAKYEQYF. The CDR3 DNA follows: TGTGCCAGTAGTACTCCGGGACTAGCAAAGTACGAGCAGTACTTC. The complete variable domain, with remaining parts taken from reference TRBV19 and TRBJ2-7, reads DGGITQSPKYLFRKEGQNVTLSCEQNLNHDAMYWYRQDPGQGLRLIYYSQIVNDFQKGDIAEGYSVSREKKESFPLTVTSAQKNPTAFYLCASSTPGLAKYEQYFGPGTRLTVT.

This clone was detected a few times. V usage is TRBV30 and J usage is TRBJ1-2, with D uncertain. Trimming took off 4 bases at V and 4 bases at J, with 10 bases between the two ends. The CDR3 length is 12 residues. CDR1 and CDR2 (germline): GTSNPN, SVGIG (reference sequence). This CDR3 reads CAWKVQIYGYTF. CDR3 coding DNA: TGTGCCTGGAAAGTACAGATCTATGGCTACACCTTC.

This chain joins TRBV9 and TRBJ2-2, with 7 bases that match TRBD1. V lost 3 bases to trimming and J lost 6 bases; unmatched junction nucleotides: 8. Germline V gene data show CDR1 as SGDLS and CDR2 as YYNGEE. The CDR3 is made up of 15 amino acids. The DNA for the CDR3 is TGTGCCAGCAGCGATGACAGGGAGAAATCCGGGGAGCTGTTTTTT. This encodes CASSDDREKSGELFF.

The chain has TRBV11-2 and TRBJ1-1; D uncertain. CDR1 SGHAT and CDR2 FQNNGV come from the germline V gene. This CDR3 has 16 residues. V gave up 5 bases and J gave up 0 bases, with 16 bases separating them. The CDR3 here is CASSLNRGGMNTEAFF. CDR3 nucleotide sequence: TGTGCCAGCAGCCTCAACCGGGGAGGGATGAACACTGAAGCTTTCTTT.

The table lists this clone with a few counts. The genes are TRBV5-1 and TRBJ1-1; no clear D. The germline V gene encodes CDR1 SGHRS and CDR2 YFSETQ. The CDR3 extends over 15 amino acids. Between the trimmed V and J ends, which lost 4 bases and 0 bases, there was a span of 13 bases. CDR3 residues: CASSPIISLNTEAFF. CDR3 nucleotides: TGCGCCAGCAGCCCCATCATTTCCCTGAACACTGAAGCTTTCTTT.

The V and J genes are TRBV9 and TRBJ2-1; 8 positions match TRBD2. CDR1 is SGDLS and CDR2 is YYNGEE in the germline V gene. The trim removed 1 base at V and 0 bases at J, leaving 3 bases unmatched. This CDR3 has 16 residues. As DNA, the CDR3 is TGTGCCAGCAGCGTATCGGGGGGGAGCTCCTACAATGAGCAGTTCTTC. As protein: CASSVSGGSSYNEQFF.

As regards this clone: Other DNA sequences in the same sample also yield this CDR3. This sequence joins TRBV30 and TRBJ1-1, with D hard to call. Trimming pared 0 bases from V and 3 bases from J, leaving 8 bases between. Germline CDR1 GTSNPN, CDR2 SVGIG (reference sequence). The CDR3 sequence is 13 residues long. In nucleotides, the CDR3 is TGTGCCTGGAGTGTAAGGAGGGACACTGAAGCTTTCTTT. The encoded protein is CAWSVRRDTEAFF.